A selection of T cell receptor beta chains follows, all from one sample in a study of blood T cell repertoires in COVID-19. Sequencing used immunoSEQ multiplex PCR; TCRdb keeps in-frame clones, though not all of them. The table includes roughly 150,000 clones, roughly four fifths detected once. The material sequenced was peripheral blood. The receptors originated from a man between 70 and 80 years old with active or convalescent COVID-19. Each CDR3 is given with its conserved first and last residue. The D gene is left open where the match is weak. Rows may omit the clone size; those that give it use once, few, many or a size class.

v_call,clone_size,j_call,d_call,cdr3_aa,cdr3_nt
TRBV19,few,TRBJ1-1,-,CASSPTPRVSREAFF,TGTGCCAGTAGCCCTACTCCTCGGGTGAGCCGTGAAGCTTTCTTT
TRBV4-3,-,TRBJ1-4,TRBD1,CASSQGQGRWEKLFF,TGCGCCAGCAGCCAGGGACAGGGGCGGTGGGAAAAACTGTTTTTT
TRBV5-1,once,TRBJ2-5,TRBD2,CARGGGNQETQYF,TGCGCCCGCGGGGGGGGGAATCAAGAGACCCAGTACTTC
TRBV6-4,-,TRBJ2-6,-,CASSGSSGQGSGANVLTF,TGTGCCAGCAGTGGTTCCTCTGGCCAGGGAAGTGGGGCCAACGTCCTGACTTTC
TRBV5-1,-,TRBJ2-7,TRBD1,CASSREGQVGEQYF,TGCGCCAGCAGCCGAGAGGGACAGGTGGGCGAGCAGTACTTC
TRBV11-2,once,TRBJ1-5,-,CASSFQGLGQPQHF,TGTGCCAGCAGCTTCCAGGGTTTGGGGCAGCCCCAGCATTTT
TRBV19,-,TRBJ2-2,TRBD1,CASMAGGNTGELFF,TGTGCCAGTATGGCAGGGGGAAATACCGGGGAGCTGTTTTTT
TRBV19,-,TRBJ1-4,-,CASSWRATNEKLFF,TGTGCCAGTAGTTGGAGAGCAACTAATGAAAAACTGTTTTTT
TRBV18,-,TRBJ1-1,-,CASSLVPRGTEAFF,TGTGCCAGCTCTCTAGTACCTAGAGGCACTGAAGCTTTCTTT
TRBV14,-,TRBJ1-2,TRBD1,CASRRTGQGYGYTF,TGTGCCAGCAGGCGTACGGGACAGGGGTACGGCTACACCTTC
TRBV7-2,-,TRBJ1-1,-,CASSPYGGWGNTEAFF,TGTGCCAGCAGCCCCTATGGGGGGTGGGGAAACACTGAAGCTTTCTTT
TRBV24-1,-,TRBJ2-1,TRBD1,CATSDSGTGNNEQFF,TGTGCCACCAGTGATTCCGGGACAGGCAACAATGAGCAGTTCTTC
TRBV5-6,-,TRBJ1-1,-,CASTSWGLSRTEAFF,TGTGCCAGCACCTCGTGGGGGCTCTCGAGGACTGAAGCTTTCTTT
TRBV19,-,TRBJ2-4,-,CASTPTGTKNIQYF,TGTGCCAGTACCCCAACAGGGACCAAAAACATTCAGTACTTC
TRBV11-3,-,TRBJ2-3,TRBD1,CASSLQGAGDTQYF,TGTGCCAGCAGCTTACAGGGGGCAGGGGATACGCAGTATTTT